The clone carrying this T cell receptor beta chain came up a few times. Its antigen is unidentified. Exclusion of a patient followed from autoimmune disease history or systemic immunosuppression. Samples of blood were obtained at baseline, on cycle 4 day 1, and on cycle 7 day 1. The CDR3 is 18 residues long. This sample was included in a study of OX40 agonist ivuxolimab in advanced cancers. Study-level findings and limits: Both CD4+ and CD8+ T cell populations in blood had undergone clonal expansion by week 6 at 0.1 to 3.0 mg/kg.

Repertoires were generated with immunoSEQ multiplex PCR, while TCRdb's copy carries only in-frame clones and drops some. Of tens of thousands of clones in the sample, about 87% were seen once. The V call is TRBV21-1, the J call TRBJ1-5; the tabulated D call, TRBD1, remains unverified against the DNA. TRBV21-1 is noted as a pseudogene. Source: CD4+ or CD8+ T cells sorted from blood, taken in a trial of the OX40 agonist ivuxolimab. This sequence was found in an adult with an advanced solid tumor such as melanoma, head and neck, liver or kidney cancer. The CDR3 is CASPTNPHGTGLHQPQHF. Here the CDR3 DNA reads TGTGCCAGCCCGACAAATCCCCACGGGACAGGGCTCCATCAGCCCCAGCATTTT.